Included here is one T cell receptor beta chain sequence, with context. Germline V CDR1 and CDR2: SGHTA, FQGTGA. Trimming shortened V by 3 bases and J by 8 bases, and 16 bases separated the two germline ends. The CDR3 is made up of 14 amino acids. This specimen comes from a study of blood T cell repertoires in COVID-19. Per the study methods: Amplification from reference gene primers served as the basis for estimated nucleated cell counts. Measured with immunoSEQ multiplex PCR; TCRdb has only the in-frame clones, and not every one. The V and J calls and clone size are taken from that table; D and trimming were inferred from the DNA. There are around 28,000 clones in the sample; more than 70% occur only once, and roughly 2.7% lies in the top ten.

The chain joins TRBV7-3 to TRBJ1-1; D unresolved. The origin of this receptor is a human donor in a cohort sampled during active COVID-19. The sequenced material came from peripheral blood. The CDR3 region is CASSFTPFVEEAFF. The CDR3 DNA sequence: TGTGCCAGCAGCTTTACGCCGTTTGTAGAGGAAGCTTTCTTT.